A single sample gave rise to the 11 T cell receptor beta chains below, sequenced in a study of blood T cell repertoires in COVID-19. Some clones are missing from TCRdb's copy, which holds only in-frame ones; the method was immunoSEQ multiplex PCR. This table has about 180,000 clones, more than 80% appearing once. The specimen sequenced was PBMCs or T cells enriched from blood (not recorded which). These receptor sequences come from a middle-aged man who had recovered from COVID-19.

The chain joins TRBV18 to TRBJ1-1; D gene uncertain. CDR1 and CDR2 from the germline V gene are KGHSH and LQKENI. The CDR3 has 15 residues. Trimming left V 3 bases short and J 1 base short, with 12 bases between. Here the CDR3 DNA reads TGTGCCAGCTCACCGACTAGCTTGGCGAACACTGAAGCTTTCTTT. Its protein is CASSPTSLANTEAFF.

V usage is TRBV18 and J usage is TRBJ2-2; D remains ambiguous. From germline, CDR1 is KGHSH and CDR2 LQKENI. The CDR3 runs to 14 residues. The V end was cut by 0 bases, the J end by 1 base, with 3 bases between. CDR3 nucleotide sequence: TGTGCCAGCTCACCACCACTGAACACCGGGGAGCTGTTTTTT. Protein sequence: CASSPPLNTGELFF.

V usage is TRBV30 and J usage is TRBJ2-7, with TRBD2 as a possible D gene (5 bases). V lost 0 bases and J 6 bases, leaving 9 bases between the germline ends. The CDR3 sequence is 12 residues long. CDR1 is GTSNPN and CDR2 is SVGIG in the germline V gene (reference sequence). The CDR3 loop reads CAWSVSRGEQYF. The DNA for the CDR3 is TGTGCCTGGAGTGTTAGTCGGGGCGAGCAGTACTTC.

The chain carries TRBV19 and TRBJ1-2, with a weak D call TRBD1 (6 bases). CDR1 LNHDA and CDR2 SQIVND come from the germline V gene (reference sequence). V was clipped by 11 bases and J by 3 bases, with 16 bases between them. The CDR3 totals 13 residues. CDR3 region: CAVTQGRDYGYTF. The CDR3 DNA is TGTGCCGTAACGCAGGGGCGAGACTATGGCTACACCTTC.

This clone was found once. The rearrangement uses TRBV12-3 or TRBV12-4 and TRBJ1-1; TRBD1 matches 7 bases. This CDR3 is built from 12 residues. V trimming: 6 bases; J trimming: 8 bases; junction bases outside the gene matches: 6. CDR3 DNA sequence: TGTGCCAGCAGGGGGACAGCCCCCGAAGCTTTCTTT. It codes for CASRGTAPEAFF.

This clone showed up just once. The genes are TRBV11-3 and TRBJ1-6; D remains unclear. Trimming shortened V by 1 base and J by 0 bases, and 7 bases separated the two germline ends. Germline CDR1 is SGHNT and CDR2 is YENEEA. This CDR3 comprises 16 residues. This chain's CDR3 is CASSLGDSSYNSPLHF. Written as DNA, the CDR3 is TGTGCCAGCAGCTTAGGCGATTCCTCCTATAATTCACCCCTCCACTTT.

This clone was counted a single time. The chain links TRBV30 to TRBJ2-2, with a weak D call TRBD2 (7 bases). The CDR3 has 14 residues. Germline V gene lookup returns CDR1 GTSNPN and CDR2 SVGIG (reference sequence). With 0 bases removed from V and 7 bases from J, the gap between germline ends came to 12 bases. This CDR3 is CAWSVGGAGGELFF. The CDR3, as DNA: TGTGCCTGGAGTGTAGGGGGGGCAGGCGGGGAGCTGTTTTTT.

J is TRBJ1-1 and V is TRBV11-3; unclear D gene. The CDR3 loop spans 17 amino acids. Between the trimmed V and J ends, which lost 5 bases and 3 bases, there was a span of 22 bases. CDR1 and CDR2 from the germline V gene are SGHNT and YENEEA. CDR3 loop: CASSPLTLGASDTEAFF. CDR3 DNA: TGTGCCAGCAGCCCCCTTACATTGGGCGCGAGTGACACTGAAGCTTTCTTT. Variable domain in full (rest from reference TRBV11-3 and TRBJ1-1): EAGVVQSPRYKIIEKKQPVAFWCNPISGHNTLYWYLQNLGQGPELLIRYENEEAVDDSQLPKDRFSAERLKGVDSTLKIQPAELGDSAVYLCASSPLTLGASDTEAFFGQGTRLTVV.

The chain recombines TRBV12-3 or TRBV12-4 with TRBJ2-2; the D gene is possibly TRBD1 (5 bases). The CDR3 covers 13 residues. Trimming took 7 bases from V and 5 from J, leaving 11 bases between them. The CDR3 reads CASTDSYTGELFF. The DNA of the CDR3 is TGTGCCAGCACCGACAGTTATACCGGGGAGCTGTTTTTT.

In this sample, this clone turned up a few times. The chain is built from TRBV2 and TRBJ1-2, with D unclear. The CDR3 runs 13 residues. Germline lookup yields CDR1 SNHLY and CDR2 FYNNEI. V was shortened by 8 bases and J by 1 base, with 11 bases between the two germline ends. CDR3 in amino acids: CASGSGGNYGYTF. In DNA, the CDR3 is TGTGCCAGCGGGAGTGGTGGTAACTATGGCTACACCTTC.

V gene TRBV18 combines with J gene TRBJ2-7; 12 nucleotides match TRBD2. CDR1 and CDR2 (germline): KGHSH, LQKENI. V lost 3 bases and J lost 3; bases outside the gene matches: 3. The CDR3 sequence is 15 residues long. The CDR3, as DNA: TGTGCCAGCTCACCGTCTAGCGGGGGGGGCTACGAGCAGTACTTC. Translation gives CASSPSSGGGYEQYF.